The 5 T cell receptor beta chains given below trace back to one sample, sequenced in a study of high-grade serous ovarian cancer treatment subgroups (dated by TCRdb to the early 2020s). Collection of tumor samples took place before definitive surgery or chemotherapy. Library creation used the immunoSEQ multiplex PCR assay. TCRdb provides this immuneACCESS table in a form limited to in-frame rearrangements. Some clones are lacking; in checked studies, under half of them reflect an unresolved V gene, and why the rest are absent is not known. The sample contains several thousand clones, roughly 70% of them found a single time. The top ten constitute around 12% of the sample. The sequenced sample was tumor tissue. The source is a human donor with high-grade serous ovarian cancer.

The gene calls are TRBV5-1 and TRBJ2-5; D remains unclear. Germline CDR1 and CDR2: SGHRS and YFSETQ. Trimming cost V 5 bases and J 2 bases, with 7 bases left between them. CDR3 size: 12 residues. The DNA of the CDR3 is TGCGCCAGCAGATCGATGCAAGAGACCCAGTACTTC. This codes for CASRSMQETQYF. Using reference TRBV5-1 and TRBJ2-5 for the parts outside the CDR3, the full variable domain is KAGVTQTPRYLIKTRGQQVTLSCSPISGHRSVSWYQQTPGQGLQFLFEYFSETQRNKGNFPGRFSGRQFSNSRSEMNVSTLELGDSALYLCASRSMQETQYFGPGTRLLVL.

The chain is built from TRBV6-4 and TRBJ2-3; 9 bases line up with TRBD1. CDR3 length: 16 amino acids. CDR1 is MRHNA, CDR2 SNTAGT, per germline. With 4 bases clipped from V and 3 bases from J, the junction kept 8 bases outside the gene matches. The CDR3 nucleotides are TGTGCCAGCAGTGCGTACTCCGGGACAGGGACAGATACGCAGTATTTT. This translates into CASSAYSGTGTDTQYF.

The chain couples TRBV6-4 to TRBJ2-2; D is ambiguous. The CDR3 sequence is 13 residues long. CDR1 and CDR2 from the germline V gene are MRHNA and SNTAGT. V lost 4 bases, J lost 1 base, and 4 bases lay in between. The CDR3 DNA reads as TGTGCCAGCAGTGGACAGAACACCGGGGAGCTGTTTTTT. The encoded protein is CASSGQNTGELFF.

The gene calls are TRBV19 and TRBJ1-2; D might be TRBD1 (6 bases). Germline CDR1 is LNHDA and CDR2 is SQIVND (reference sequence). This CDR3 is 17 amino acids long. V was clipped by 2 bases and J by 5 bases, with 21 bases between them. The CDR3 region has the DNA TGTGCCAGTAGTATATCAACTGGGACACAGGTCCCTTATGGCTACACCTTC. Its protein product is CASSISTGTQVPYGYTF.

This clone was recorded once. DNA for the CDR3: TGTGCCAGCTCACCACAACGAGAGACCCAGTACTTC. Its protein is CASSPQRETQYF. This chain joins TRBV18 and TRBJ2-5, with D hard to call. Germline V gene data show CDR1 as KGHSH and CDR2 as LQKENI. This CDR3 has 12 amino acids. V was cut by 1 base and J by 4 bases, with 4 bases left in between.